A single sample is the source of the 22 T cell receptor beta chains below, sequenced in a study of a mutant IDH1 vaccine in newly diagnosed glioma. Their cognate antigens are unknown. Sequencing used immunoSEQ multiplex PCR; TCRdb keeps in-frame clones, though not all of them. In the table there are around 40,000 clones, around 83% of which are singletons. This sample's time point: week 11, during vaccination. Vaccination used 300 ug of mutant IDH1 20-mer peptide per dose, with topical imiquimod. The sample in question was PBMCs, obtained from a glioma patient whose treatment included an IDH1 peptide vaccine. All receptors derive from a man in his forties with glioma.

This chain links TRBV5-1 with TRBJ2-5, with D unresolved. CDR1 is SGHRS, CDR2 YFSETQ, per germline. With 1 base removed from V and 3 bases from J, the gap between germline ends came to 1 base. CDR3 length: 11 residues. CDR3 loop: CASSLKETQYF. The CDR3 DNA sequence: TGCGCCAGCAGCTTGAAAGAGACCCAGTACTTC.

The rearrangement uses TRBV4-1 and TRBJ1-1; D unresolved. In germline, CDR1 is MGHRA, CDR2 YSYEKL. V gave up 1 base and J gave up 9 bases, with 15 bases separating them. This CDR3 is 14 amino acids long. The CDR3 region has the DNA TGCGCCAGCAGCCAAGTATCGGGGATCCTGCAAGCTTTCTTT. Its translation: CASSQVSGILQAFF.

This sequence joins TRBV2 and TRBJ1-2, with TRBD1 as a possible D gene (5 bases). From germline, CDR1 is SNHLY and CDR2 FYNNEI. The CDR3 length is 9 residues. V gave up 10 bases and J gave up 6 bases, with 6 bases separating them. CDR3 sequence reads: CAKGDGYTF. CDR3 DNA sequence: TGTGCCAAAGGGGATGGCTACACCTTC.

This clone was observed a single time. The rearrangement links TRBV7-9 to TRBJ1-2; TRBD1 is a possible D gene (5 bases). Trimming pared 2 bases from V and 5 bases from J, leaving 6 bases between. Germline CDR1 SEHNR, CDR2 FQNEAQ (reference sequence). This CDR3 has 12 amino acids. The CDR3 nucleotides read TGTGCCAGCAGCTTAAGGGGTTATGGCTACACCTTC. Translation gives CASSLRGYGYTF.

V usage is TRBV18 and J usage is TRBJ2-3; 8 nucleotides line up with TRBD2. Germline assignment: CDR1 KGHSH and CDR2 LQKENI. The V and J ends lost 3 bases and 0 bases, in that order; junction bases with no gene match: 14. This CDR3 has 19 amino acids. CDR3 nucleotide sequence: TGTGCCAGCTCACCTACGGTGAGTTCGACTAGCGCGAGCACAGATACGCAGTATTTT. Amino acids: CASSPTVSSTSASTDTQYF.

The V and J genes are TRBV4-1 and TRBJ2-5; 8 bases fit TRBD1. This CDR3 is built from 15 residues. Germline V CDR1 and CDR2: MGHRA, YSYEKL. J gave up 5 bases and V 3 bases, and 8 bases lay outside the gene matches. CDR3 amino acids: CASSQAGQASETQYF. The CDR3 nucleotides are TGCGCCAGCAGCCAGGCGGGACAGGCGAGTGAGACCCAGTACTTC.

J is TRBJ2-3 and V is TRBV6-5, with a possible D match to TRBD1 (6 bases). The CDR3 length is 14 residues. The germline V gene encodes CDR1 MNHEY and CDR2 SVGAGI. V shed 0 bases and J shed 8 bases, with 12 bases lying between them. In nucleotides, the CDR3 is TGTGCCAGCAGTTACTCGATGAACAGGGCTACGCAGTATTTT. It yields the protein CASSYSMNRATQYF.

The rearrangement links TRBV7-6 to TRBJ1-1; D not resolved. The CDR3 runs 13 residues. In germline, CDR1 is SGHVS, CDR2 FNYEAQ. V lost 2 bases, J lost 3 bases, and 7 bases lay in between. Here the CDR3 reads CASSLQEYTEAFF. The CDR3 DNA sequence: TGTGCCAGCAGCTTACAGGAATACACTGAAGCTTTCTTT.

The rearrangement links TRBV7-9 to TRBJ2-5; 8 nucleotides match TRBD1. The CDR3 length is 17 residues. Losses at the gene ends were 4 bases for V and 1 base for J; bases not matched to a gene: 11. Germline V gives CDR1 SEHNR, CDR2 FQNEAQ (reference sequence). CDR3 sequence reads: CASSSTGQGAFQETQYF. CDR3 DNA: TGTGCCAGCAGCTCCACCGGACAGGGCGCGTTCCAAGAGACCCAGTACTTC. Based on the CDR3 plus reference TRBV7-9 and TRBJ2-5, the full variable domain is DTGVSQNPRHKITKRGQNVTFRCDPISEHNRLYWYRQTLGQGPEFLTYFQNEAQLEKSRLLSDRFSAERPKGSFSTLEIQRTEQGDSAMYLCASSSTGQGAFQETQYFGPGTRLLVL.

This clone was counted a single time. The chain uses TRBV6-5 and TRBJ1-4; tentative D call: TRBD1 (5 bases). With 2 bases removed from V and 3 bases from J, the gap between germline ends came to 10 bases. The CDR3 has 15 residues. Germline V gene lookup returns CDR1 MNHEY and CDR2 SVGAGI. CDR3 coding DNA: TGTGCCAGCAGTTACACGGGGCGGCCTAATGAAAAACTGTTTTTT. Its protein is CASSYTGRPNEKLFF.

V is TRBV28 and J is TRBJ2-2, with TRBD1 matching 7 bases. The V gene end was trimmed by 6 bases and the J gene end by 6 bases; junction bases not matched to a gene: 7. The CDR3 runs 14 residues. The germline gives CDR1 MDHEN, CDR2 SYDVKM. CDR3 residues: CASSRGSSPGELFF. CDR3 in DNA: TGTGCCAGCAGCAGGGGGTCTAGTCCCGGGGAGCTGTTTTTT.

The chain uses TRBV6-5 and TRBJ2-7; 9 bases map to TRBD2. V shed 2 bases and J 4 bases; nucleotides not matched to a gene: 6. The CDR3 runs to 15 residues. Germline values: CDR1 MNHEY, CDR2 SVGAGI. This CDR3 is CASSYGPSGEYEQYF. The DNA of the CDR3 is TGTGCCAGCAGTTACGGCCCTAGCGGGGAGTACGAGCAGTACTTC.

This clone was counted once. The chain uses TRBV10-3 and TRBJ2-7; TRBD1 is a possible D gene (5 bases). Germline V CDR1 and CDR2: ENHRY, SYGVKD. CDR3 length equals 12 residues. Trimming removed 2 bases from V and 3 bases from J, with 5 bases in between. The CDR3 DNA reads TGTGCCATCAGTGAGGACAGCTACGAGCAGTACTTC. Protein sequence: CAISEDSYEQYF.

The chain couples TRBV6-5 to TRBJ1-2, with 7 positions matching TRBD1. CDR3 size: 15 residues. The germline V gene has CDR1 MNHEY and CDR2 SVGAGI. J was trimmed by 4 bases and V by 6 bases; bases with no gene match: 11. DNA for the CDR3: TGTGCCAGCAGCCGTACGGGACAGAGTTCCTATGGCTACACCTTC. Protein product: CASSRTGQSSYGYTF.

The J gene is TRBJ2-1, the V gene TRBV6-6; a weak D match, TRBD2 (6 bases). Germline loops: CDR1 MNHNY, CDR2 SVGAGI (reference sequence). There are 12 residues in the CDR3. V was trimmed by 6 bases and J by 5 bases, leaving 8 bases between them. CDR3 residues: CASSPGDNEQFF. In nucleotides, the CDR3 is TGTGCCAGCAGCCCGGGGGACAATGAGCAGTTCTTC.

The rearrangement links TRBV7-2 to TRBJ2-3; weak D call: TRBD2 (6 bases). V was cut by 5 bases and J by 6 bases, with 15 bases left in between. Germline values: CDR1 SGHTA, CDR2 FQGNSA. The CDR3 totals 14 residues. This chain's CDR3 is CASSRDFREDTQYF. The DNA for the CDR3 is TGTGCCAGCAGCCGGGACTTCCGGGAGGATACGCAGTATTTT.

This sequence joins TRBV6-4 and TRBJ2-4; D might be TRBD2 (6 bases). V lost 10 bases to trimming and J lost 0 bases, with 10 bases between them. This CDR3 spans 13 amino acids. Germline loops: CDR1 MRHNA, CDR2 SNTAGT. The CDR3 protein is CATPGLAKNIQYF. The CDR3 DNA sequence: TGTGCCACACCGGGACTAGCCAAAAACATTCAGTACTTC.

This clone came up once. The chain combines TRBV6-1 with TRBJ1-2; 7 positions agree with TRBD1. Trimming took 3 bases from V and 14 from J; bases not matched to a gene: 9. The CDR3 sequence is 12 residues long. Germline assignment: CDR1 MNHNS and CDR2 SASEGT. CDR3 protein: CASSEVGTVCTF. The CDR3 DNA is TGTGCCAGCAGTGAGGTGGGGACAGTTTGTACCTTC.

This clone was detected only once. The chain has TRBV7-9 and TRBJ2-5, with D maybe TRBD2 (5 bases). Trimming removed 3 bases from V and 5 bases from J, with 22 bases in between. Germline CDR1 is SEHNR and CDR2 is FQNEAQ (reference sequence). The CDR3 consists of 17 residues. The CDR3 here is CASSFRYPVRAGETQYF. The CDR3 coding sequence is TGTGCCAGCAGCTTCCGGTATCCAGTCCGGGCGGGTGAGACCCAGTACTTC.

V is TRBV2 and J is TRBJ1-2; D possibly corresponds to TRBD1 (5 bases). The CDR3 is made up of 13 amino acids. V gave up 2 bases and J gave up 8 bases, with 12 bases separating them. CDR1 and CDR2 (germline): SNHLY, FYNNEI. The CDR3 DNA reads as TGTGCCAGCAGTGAAAGTAACCAGGGCGGCTACACCTTC. The encoded protein is CASSESNQGGYTF.

This clone was picked up a small number of times. The chain links TRBV9 to TRBJ1-1; 8 bases map to TRBD1. The germline V gene has CDR1 SGDLS and CDR2 YYNGEE. CDR3 length equals 15 residues. Germline trimming cut 3 bases from V and 1 base from J; bases unmatched to any gene: 5. The CDR3, as DNA: TGTGCCAGCAGCGGGCCCGGGACAGGGAACACTGAAGCTTTCTTT. It codes for CASSGPGTGNTEAFF.

This clone was counted a single time. J is TRBJ1-4 and V is TRBV27, with 8 bases that match TRBD1. Per germline, CDR1 MNHEY and CDR2 SMNVEV (reference sequence). J gave up 4 bases and V 4 bases, and 11 bases lay outside the gene matches. The CDR3 contains 17 residues. The CDR3 DNA is TGTGCCAGCAGTTCTCCGGGACAGGACCCCCTTAATGAAAAACTGTTTTTT. Translation: CASSSPGQDPLNEKLFF. The entire variable domain, with the rest obtained from reference TRBV27 and TRBJ1-4, is as follows: EAQVTQNPRYLITVTGKKLTVTCSQNMNHEYMSWYRQDPGLGLRQIYYSMNVEVTDKGDVPEGYKVSRKEKRNFPLILESPSPNQTSLYFCASSSPGQDPLNEKLFFGSGTQLSVL.